This T cell receptor (beta chain) was recorded in a study of T-cell reconstitution after alpha-beta-depleted transplantation in children listed by TCRdb under 2016. Notes on the research overall: Using TCR repertoire profiling, the study quantitatively followed how T-cell immune reconstitution unfolded in children after TCRalphabeta/CD19-depleted allogeneic hematopoietic cell transplantation.

In regard to this clonotype: Its binding antigen is unknown. No base quality values were provided; no much bigger clone lies one nucleotide off.

The library was prepared using PCR. This sample was sequenced with an Illumina HiSeq 2500. TCR library preparation used molecular barcoding, with unique molecular identifiers applied to normalize quantification of the TCRbeta repertoire. TCRdb trimmed the raw reads at Q25, called clones with MiXCR and kept productive beta chains. Rows are unified per CDR3 protein, each entry keeping the most common DNA and genes. In all, the sample holds about a million distinct CDR3 sequences, and about 26% of those were seen once. Clones ranked in the top ten supply roughly 27% of the sample. The treatment or condition label of this sample denotes: allogeneic hematopoietic cell transplantation with graft depleted of TCRalphabeta T cells and CD19 B cells. Transplant recipients were children who received TCRalphabeta/CD19-depleted allogeneic hematopoietic cell grafts. The CDR3 runs 13 residues from the cysteine to the phenylalanine. Just the 39-base CDR3 DNA is kept, in frame starting at base 1. V lost 7 bases and J lost 3 bases; the stretch between them is 13 bases long.

Broad study findings and their caveats: In some patients, high TCRbeta diversity at day 60 was attributed to recipient T cells and intrathymic progenitors that had survived conditioning. The frequencies of hyperexpanded clones fell over the following months, and after one year, T-cell counts and TCRbeta diversity were mostly attributed to newly produced T cells. The apparently early alphabetaT-cell count recovery about two months after transplant was reportedly dependent on only several hundred rapidly expanded clones derived from non-depleted graft cells.

This chain is built from TRBV12-3 or TRBV12-4 and TRBJ2-7, with the D segment identity uncertain. The clonotype originates from a boy less than two years old who had a stem cell transplant for SCID, so the T cells may come from the graft donor. This material consisted of PBMCs, mostly from graft donor cells, taken 360 days after TCRalphabeta/CD19-depleted stem cell transplant. In nucleotide form, the sequence is TGTGCCAGCATTGTACCCGGATGCTACGAGCAGTACTTC. Translated, this gives CASIVPGCYEQYF.